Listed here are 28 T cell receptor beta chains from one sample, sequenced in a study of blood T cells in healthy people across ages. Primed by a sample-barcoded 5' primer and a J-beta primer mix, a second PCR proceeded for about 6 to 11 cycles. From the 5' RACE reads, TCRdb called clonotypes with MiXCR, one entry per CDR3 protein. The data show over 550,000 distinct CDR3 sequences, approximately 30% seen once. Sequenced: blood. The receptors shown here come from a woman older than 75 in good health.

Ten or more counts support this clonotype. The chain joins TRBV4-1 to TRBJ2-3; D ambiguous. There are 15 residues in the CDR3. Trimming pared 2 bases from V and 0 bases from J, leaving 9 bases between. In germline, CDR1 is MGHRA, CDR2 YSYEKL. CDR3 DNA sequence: TGCGCCAGCAGCCAAAGAAGCCCTAGCACAGATACGCAGTATTTT. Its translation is CASSQRSPSTDTQYF.

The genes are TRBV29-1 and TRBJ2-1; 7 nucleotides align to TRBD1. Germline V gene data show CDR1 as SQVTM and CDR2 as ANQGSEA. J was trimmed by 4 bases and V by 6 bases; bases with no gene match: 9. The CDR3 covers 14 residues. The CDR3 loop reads CSVDTGALYNEQFF. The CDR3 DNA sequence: TGCAGCGTAGACACAGGGGCTCTGTACAATGAGCAGTTCTTC.

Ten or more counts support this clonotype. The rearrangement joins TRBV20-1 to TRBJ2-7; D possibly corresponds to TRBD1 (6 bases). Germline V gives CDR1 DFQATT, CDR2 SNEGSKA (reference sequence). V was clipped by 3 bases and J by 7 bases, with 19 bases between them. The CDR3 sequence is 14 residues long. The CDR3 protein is CSARDYRVLREQYF. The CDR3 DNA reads TGCAGTGCTAGGGATTACAGGGTTTTAAGGGAGCAGTACTTC.

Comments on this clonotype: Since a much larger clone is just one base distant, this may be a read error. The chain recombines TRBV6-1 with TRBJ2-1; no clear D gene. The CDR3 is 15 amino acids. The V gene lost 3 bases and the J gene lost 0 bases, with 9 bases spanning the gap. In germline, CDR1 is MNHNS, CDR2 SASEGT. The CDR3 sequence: CASSEGNLSYNEQFF. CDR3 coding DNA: TGTGCCAGCAGTGAGGGCAACCTCTCCTACAATGAGCAGTTCTTC.

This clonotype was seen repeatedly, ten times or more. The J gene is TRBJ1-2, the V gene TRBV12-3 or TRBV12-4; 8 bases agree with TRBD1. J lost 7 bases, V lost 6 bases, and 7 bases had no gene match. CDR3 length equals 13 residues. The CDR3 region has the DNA TGTGCCAGCAGCTTCCGACAGGGGTCTGGCTACACCTTC. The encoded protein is CASSFRQGSGYTF.

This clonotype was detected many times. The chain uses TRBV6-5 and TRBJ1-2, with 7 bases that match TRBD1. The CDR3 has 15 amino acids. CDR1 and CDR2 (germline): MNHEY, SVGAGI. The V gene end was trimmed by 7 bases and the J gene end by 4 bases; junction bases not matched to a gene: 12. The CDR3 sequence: CASTLNPQGSYGYTF. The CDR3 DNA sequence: TGTGCCAGCACCCTCAATCCACAGGGGTCCTATGGCTACACCTTC.

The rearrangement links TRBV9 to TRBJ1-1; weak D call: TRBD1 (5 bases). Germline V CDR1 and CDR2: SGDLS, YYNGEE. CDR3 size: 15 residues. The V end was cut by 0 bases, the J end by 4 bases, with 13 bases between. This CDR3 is CASSVGASGGTEAFF. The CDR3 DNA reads TGTGCCAGCAGCGTAGGGGCTAGTGGGGGCACTGAAGCTTTCTTT.

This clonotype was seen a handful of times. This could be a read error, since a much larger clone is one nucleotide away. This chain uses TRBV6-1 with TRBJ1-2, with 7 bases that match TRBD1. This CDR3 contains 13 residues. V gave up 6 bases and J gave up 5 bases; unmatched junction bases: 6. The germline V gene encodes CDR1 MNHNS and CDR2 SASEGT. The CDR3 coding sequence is TGTGCCAGCAGGGAACAGGGGAGGTATGGCTACACCTTC. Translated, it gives CASREQGRYGYTF.

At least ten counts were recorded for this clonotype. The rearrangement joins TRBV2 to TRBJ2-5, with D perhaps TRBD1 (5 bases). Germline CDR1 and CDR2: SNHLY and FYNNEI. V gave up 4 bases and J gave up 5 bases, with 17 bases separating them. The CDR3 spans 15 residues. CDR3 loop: CASSAWGALGETQYF. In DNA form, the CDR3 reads TGTGCCAGCAGTGCGTGGGGCGCCCTGGGCGAGACCCAGTACTTC.

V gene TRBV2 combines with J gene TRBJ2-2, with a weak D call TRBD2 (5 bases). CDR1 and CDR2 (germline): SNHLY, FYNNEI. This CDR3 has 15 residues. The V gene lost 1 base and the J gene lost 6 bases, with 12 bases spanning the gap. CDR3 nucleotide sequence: TGTGCCAGCAGTGAAGAGGGTGGACTGCCCGGGGAGCTGTTTTTT. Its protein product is CASSEEGGLPGELFF.

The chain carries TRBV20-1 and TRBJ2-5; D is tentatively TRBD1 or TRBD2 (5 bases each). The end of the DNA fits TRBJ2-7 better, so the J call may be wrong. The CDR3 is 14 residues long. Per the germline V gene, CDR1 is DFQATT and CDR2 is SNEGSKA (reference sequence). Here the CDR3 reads CSARVSTGTSEQYF. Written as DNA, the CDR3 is TGCAGTGCTAGAGTATCAACCGGGACCAGCGAGCAGTACTTC.

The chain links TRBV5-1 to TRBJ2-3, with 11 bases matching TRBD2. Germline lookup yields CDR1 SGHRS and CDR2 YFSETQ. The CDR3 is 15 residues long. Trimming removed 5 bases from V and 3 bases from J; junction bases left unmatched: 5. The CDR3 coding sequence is TGCGCCAGCAGGGGACTAGCGGTCGGGACAGATACGCAGTATTTT. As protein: CASRGLAVGTDTQYF. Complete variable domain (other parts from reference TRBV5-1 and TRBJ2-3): KAGVTQTPRYLIKTRGQQVTLSCSPISGHRSVSWYQQTPGQGLQFLFEYFSETQRNKGNFPGRFSGRQFSNSRSEMNVSTLELGDSALYLCASRGLAVGTDTQYFGPGTRLTVL.

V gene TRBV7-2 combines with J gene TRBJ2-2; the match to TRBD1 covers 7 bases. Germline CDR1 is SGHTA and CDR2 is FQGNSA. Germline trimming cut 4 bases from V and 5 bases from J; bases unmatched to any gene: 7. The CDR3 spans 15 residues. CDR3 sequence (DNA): TGTGCCAGCAGCTCCGGGACAGTGACGACCGGGGAGCTGTTTTTT. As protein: CASSSGTVTTGELFF.

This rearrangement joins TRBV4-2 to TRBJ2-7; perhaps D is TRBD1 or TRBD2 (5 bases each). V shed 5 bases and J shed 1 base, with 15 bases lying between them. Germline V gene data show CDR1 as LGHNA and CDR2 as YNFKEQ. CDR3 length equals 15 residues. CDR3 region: CASSDVGVYSYEQYF. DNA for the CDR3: TGTGCCAGCAGCGACGTGGGGGTATATTCCTACGAGCAGTACTTC.

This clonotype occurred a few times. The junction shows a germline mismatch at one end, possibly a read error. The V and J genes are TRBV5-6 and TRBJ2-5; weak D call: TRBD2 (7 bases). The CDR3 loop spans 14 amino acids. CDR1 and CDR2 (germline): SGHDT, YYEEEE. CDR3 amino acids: CASSFGGAGEAQYF. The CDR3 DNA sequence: TGTGCCAGCAGCTTTGGGGGGGCCGGAGAGGCCCAGTACTTC.

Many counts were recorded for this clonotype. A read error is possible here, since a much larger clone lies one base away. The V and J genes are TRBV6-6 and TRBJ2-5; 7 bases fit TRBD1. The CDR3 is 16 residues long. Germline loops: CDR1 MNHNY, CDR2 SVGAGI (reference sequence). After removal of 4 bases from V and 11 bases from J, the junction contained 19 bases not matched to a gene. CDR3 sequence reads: CASSLLGQSLYNEQYF. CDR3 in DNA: TGTGCCAGCAGTTTACTGGGACAGAGCCTCTACAATGAGCAGTACTTC.

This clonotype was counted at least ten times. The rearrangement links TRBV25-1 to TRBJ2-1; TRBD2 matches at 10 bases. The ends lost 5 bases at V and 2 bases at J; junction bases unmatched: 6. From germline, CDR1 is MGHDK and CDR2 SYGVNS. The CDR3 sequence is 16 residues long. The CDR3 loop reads CASSKSSGGPYNEQFF. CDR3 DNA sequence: TGTGCCAGCAGTAAATCTAGCGGGGGCCCCTACAATGAGCAGTTCTTC.

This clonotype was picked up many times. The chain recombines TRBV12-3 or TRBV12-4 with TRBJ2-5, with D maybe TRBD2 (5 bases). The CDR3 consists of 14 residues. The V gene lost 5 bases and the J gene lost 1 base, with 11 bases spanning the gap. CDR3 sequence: CASSPGLGQETQYF. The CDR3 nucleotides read TGTGCCAGCAGTCCGGGATTAGGCCAAGAGACCCAGTACTTC.

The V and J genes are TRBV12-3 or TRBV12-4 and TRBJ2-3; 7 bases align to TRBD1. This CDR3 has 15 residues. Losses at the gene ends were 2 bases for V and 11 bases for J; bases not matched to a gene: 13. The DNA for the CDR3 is TGTGCCAGCAGTTTAAGCGGAGAGGGGACAGATGTGCAGTATTTT. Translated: CASSLSGEGTDVQYF.

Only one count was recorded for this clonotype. In DNA, the CDR3 is TGCGCCAGCAGCTTGGCTGGGGTAGCGGCTAAAGAGACCCAGTACTTC. Residues: CASSLAGVAAKETQYF. The V and J genes are TRBV5-1 and TRBJ2-5; possibly TRBD2 for D (6 bases). Looked up from germline, CDR1 is SGHRS and CDR2 is YFSETQ. CDR3 length equals 16 residues. Trimming took off 0 bases at V and 3 bases at J, with 15 bases between the two ends.

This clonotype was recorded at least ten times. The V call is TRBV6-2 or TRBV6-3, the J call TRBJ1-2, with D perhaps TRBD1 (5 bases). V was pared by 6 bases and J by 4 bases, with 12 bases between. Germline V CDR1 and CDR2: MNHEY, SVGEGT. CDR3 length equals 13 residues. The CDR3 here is CASSRDGPYGYTF. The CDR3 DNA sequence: TGTGCCAGCAGCCGGGACGGCCCCTATGGCTACACCTTC.

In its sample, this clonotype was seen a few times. Here the CDR3 reads CASSVAGRHGEQFF. As DNA, the CDR3 is TGTGCCAGCAGCGTGGCGGGGCGGCACGGTGAGCAGTTCTTC. The chain carries TRBV9 and TRBJ2-1, with a possible D match to TRBD2 (6 bases). With 2 bases removed from V and 9 bases from J, the gap between germline ends came to 15 bases. Germline V gene sequence: CDR1 SGDLS, CDR2 YYNGEE. This CDR3 spans 14 amino acids.

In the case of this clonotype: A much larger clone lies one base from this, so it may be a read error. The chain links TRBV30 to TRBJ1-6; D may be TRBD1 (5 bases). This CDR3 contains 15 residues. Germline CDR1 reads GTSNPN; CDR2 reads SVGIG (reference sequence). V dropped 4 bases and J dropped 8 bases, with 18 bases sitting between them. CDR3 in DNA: TGTGCCTGGACCACAGTCATTTGGGGGGATTCACCCCTCCACTTT. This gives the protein CAWTTVIWGDSPLHF. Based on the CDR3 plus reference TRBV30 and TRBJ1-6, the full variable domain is SQTIHQWPATLVQPVGSPLSLECTVEGTSNPNLYWYRQAAGRGLQLLFYSVGIGQISSEVPQNLSASRPQDRQFILSSKKLLLSDSGFYLCAWTTVIWGDSPLHFGNGTRLTVT.

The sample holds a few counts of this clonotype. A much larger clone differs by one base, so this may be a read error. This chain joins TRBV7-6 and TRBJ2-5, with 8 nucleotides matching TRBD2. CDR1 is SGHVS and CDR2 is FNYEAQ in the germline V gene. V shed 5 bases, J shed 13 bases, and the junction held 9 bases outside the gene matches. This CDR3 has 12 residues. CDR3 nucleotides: TGTGCCAGCAGCCCCGGGGTAGCGGGGTGGTACTTC. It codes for CASSPGVAGWYF.

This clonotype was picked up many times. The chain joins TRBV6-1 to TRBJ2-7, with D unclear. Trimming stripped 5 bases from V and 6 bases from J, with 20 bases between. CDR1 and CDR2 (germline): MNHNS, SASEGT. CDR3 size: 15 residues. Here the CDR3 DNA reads TGTGCCAGCAGTCCCCGGTCCAGAACGACTGGCGAGCAGTACTTC. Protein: CASSPRSRTTGEQYF.

The CDR3 nucleotides read TGTACCAACAGTTTCGCGGGACAGGCATTCGGCTACACCTTC. Its protein is CTNSFAGQAFGYTF. The chain joins TRBV27 to TRBJ1-2, with 8 bases lining up with TRBD1. Per the germline V gene, CDR1 is MNHEY and CDR2 is SMNVEV (reference sequence). The CDR3 is 14 residues long.

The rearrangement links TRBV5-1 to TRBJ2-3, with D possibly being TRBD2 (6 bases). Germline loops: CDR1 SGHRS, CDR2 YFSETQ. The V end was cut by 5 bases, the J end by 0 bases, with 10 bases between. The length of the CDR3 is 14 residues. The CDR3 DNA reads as TGCGCCAGCAGGGCTAGCGAGAGCACAGATACGCAGTATTTT. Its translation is CASRASESTDTQYF.

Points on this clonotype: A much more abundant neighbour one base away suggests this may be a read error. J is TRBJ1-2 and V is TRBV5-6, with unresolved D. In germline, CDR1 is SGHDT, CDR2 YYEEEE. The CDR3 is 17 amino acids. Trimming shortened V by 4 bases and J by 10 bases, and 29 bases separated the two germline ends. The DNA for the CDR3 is TGTGCCAGCAGCGAGACTAGGACGGGCGCACTTAGATTAATCTACACCTTC. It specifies CASSETRTGALRLIYTF. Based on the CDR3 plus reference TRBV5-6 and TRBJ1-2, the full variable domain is DAGVTQSPTHLIKTRGQQVTLRCSPKSGHDTVSWYQQALGQGPQFIFQYYEEEERQRGNFPDRFSGHQFPNYSSELNVNALLLGDSALYLCASSETRTGALRLIYTFGSGTRLTVV.